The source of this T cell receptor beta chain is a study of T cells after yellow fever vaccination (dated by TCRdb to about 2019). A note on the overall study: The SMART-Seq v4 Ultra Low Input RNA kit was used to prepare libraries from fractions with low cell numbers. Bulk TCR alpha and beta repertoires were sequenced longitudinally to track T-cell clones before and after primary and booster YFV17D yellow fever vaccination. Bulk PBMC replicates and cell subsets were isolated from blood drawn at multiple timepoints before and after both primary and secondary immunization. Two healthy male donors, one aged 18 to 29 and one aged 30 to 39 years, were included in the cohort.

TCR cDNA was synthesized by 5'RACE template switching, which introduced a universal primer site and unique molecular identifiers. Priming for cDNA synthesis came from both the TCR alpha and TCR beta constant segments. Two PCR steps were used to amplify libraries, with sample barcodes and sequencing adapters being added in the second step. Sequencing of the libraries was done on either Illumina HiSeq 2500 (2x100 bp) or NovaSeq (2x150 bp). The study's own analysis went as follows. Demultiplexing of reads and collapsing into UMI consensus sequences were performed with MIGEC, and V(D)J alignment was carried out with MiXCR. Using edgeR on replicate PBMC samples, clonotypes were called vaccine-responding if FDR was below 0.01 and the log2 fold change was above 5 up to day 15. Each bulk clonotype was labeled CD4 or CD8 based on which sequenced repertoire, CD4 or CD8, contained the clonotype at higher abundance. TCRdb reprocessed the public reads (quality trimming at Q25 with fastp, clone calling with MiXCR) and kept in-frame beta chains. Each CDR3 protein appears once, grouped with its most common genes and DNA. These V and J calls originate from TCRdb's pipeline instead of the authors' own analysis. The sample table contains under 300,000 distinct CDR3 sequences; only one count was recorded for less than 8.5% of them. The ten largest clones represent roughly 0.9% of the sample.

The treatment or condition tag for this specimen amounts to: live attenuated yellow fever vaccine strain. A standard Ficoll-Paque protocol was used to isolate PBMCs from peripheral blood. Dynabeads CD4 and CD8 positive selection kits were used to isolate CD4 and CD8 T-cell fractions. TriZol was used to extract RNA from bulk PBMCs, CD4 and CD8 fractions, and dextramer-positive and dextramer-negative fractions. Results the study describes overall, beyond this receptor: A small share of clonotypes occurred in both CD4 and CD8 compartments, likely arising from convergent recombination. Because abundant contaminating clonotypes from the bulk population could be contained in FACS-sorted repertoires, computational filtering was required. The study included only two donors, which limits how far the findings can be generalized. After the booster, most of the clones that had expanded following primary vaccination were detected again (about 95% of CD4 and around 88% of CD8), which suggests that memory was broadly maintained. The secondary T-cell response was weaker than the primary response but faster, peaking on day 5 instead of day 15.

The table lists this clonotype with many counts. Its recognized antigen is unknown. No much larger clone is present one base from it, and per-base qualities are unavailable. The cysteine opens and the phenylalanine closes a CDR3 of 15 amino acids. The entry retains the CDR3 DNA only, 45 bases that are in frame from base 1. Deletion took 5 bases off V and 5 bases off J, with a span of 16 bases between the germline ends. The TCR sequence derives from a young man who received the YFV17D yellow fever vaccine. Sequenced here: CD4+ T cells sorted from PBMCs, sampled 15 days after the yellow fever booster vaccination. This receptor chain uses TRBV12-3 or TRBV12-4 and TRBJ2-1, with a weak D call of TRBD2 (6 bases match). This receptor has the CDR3 CASSRRGGRNNEQFF. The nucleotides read TGTGCCAGCAGTCGGCGGGGCGGGCGGAACAATGAGCAGTTCTTC.